This T cell receptor (beta chain) was documented in a study of blood T cell repertoires in COVID-19. TCRdb's copy holds only in-frame clones and misses some; the assay was immunoSEQ multiplex PCR. The data contain some 24,000 clones, around 81% of them seen just once; the ten biggest clones take up 6.5%. With 4 bases removed from V and 3 bases from J, the gap between germline ends came to 12 bases. The CDR3 runs to 15 residues. Germline V gene sequence: CDR1 ENHRY, CDR2 SYGVKD. The receptor comes from a man aged 70-80 years with acute or convalescent COVID-19. The J gene is TRBJ2-2, the V gene TRBV10-3; maybe TRBD1 (6 bases). Sequencing was performed on peripheral blood. The CDR3 sequence is CAISARQEYTGELFF. For the CDR3, the DNA is TGTGCCATCAGTGCCAGACAGGAGTACACCGGGGAGCTGTTTTTT.